This T cell receptor beta chain came from a study of blood T cell repertoires in COVID-19. Sequencing was performed with immunoSEQ multiplex PCR; in TCRdb, only in-frame clones are kept and a portion is missing. The data show approximately 270,000 clones, about nine tenths seen once. The junction had 4 bases not matched to a gene; V was cut back by 4 bases and J by 5 bases. Germline assignment: CDR1 GTSNPN and CDR2 SVGIG (reference sequence). The CDR3 is 12 residues long. The chain has TRBV30 and TRBJ2-7, with TRBD1 identical over 8 bases. Material: PBMCs or T cells enriched from blood (not recorded which). This clonotype originated in an older woman who had recovered from COVID-19. The CDR3 coding sequence is TGTGCCTGGAACGCAGGGGGCAACGAGCAGTACTTC. This translates into CAWNAGGNEQYF.